Each of the 23 T cell receptor beta chains below was sequenced from the same sample in a study of blood T cell repertoires in COVID-19. Repertoires were generated with immunoSEQ multiplex PCR, while TCRdb's copy carries only in-frame clones and drops some. The sample yields some 400,000 clones, more than 85% seen once. The sample was peripheral blood. The receptor set was obtained from a human donor in a cohort sampled during active COVID-19.

In regard to this clone: One end of the junction does not line up with germline, which may come from a read error. V is TRBV19 and J is TRBJ1-5, with D possibly TRBD1 on 5 matching bases. The germline CDR1 and CDR2 sequences are LNHDA and SQIVND (reference sequence). CDR3 size: 15 residues. For the CDR3, the DNA is TGTGCCACCAGCCCCCAGGACAATAGCTATCAGCCCCAGCATTTT. Protein sequence: CATSPQDNSYQPQHF.

This clone was counted a few times. The V call is TRBV19, the J call TRBJ2-2; the match to TRBD1 covers 7 bases. CDR3 length: 16 amino acids. Germline V gene lookup returns CDR1 LNHDA and CDR2 SQIVND (reference sequence). V lost 0 bases and J lost 6; bases outside the gene matches: 7. CDR3 DNA sequence: TGTGCCAGTAGTATAGATAGGGCAGGGGGTTCCGGGGAGCTGTTTTTT. It translates to CASSIDRAGGSGELFF.

Here the CDR3 DNA reads TGCGCCAGCAGCTCGGGACAGTTGAATTCACCCCTCCACTTT. Protein product: CASSSGQLNSPLHF. This chain connects TRBV5-1 to TRBJ1-6; 7 bases are shared with TRBD1. CDR1 and CDR2 from the germline V gene are SGHRS and YFSETQ. V trimming: 3 bases; J trimming: 7 bases; junction bases outside the gene matches: 4. The CDR3 extends over 14 amino acids.

The rearrangement links TRBV6-5 to TRBJ2-3; D perhaps matches TRBD2 (5 bases). The V end lost 0 bases, the J end lost 1 base, and 11 bases lay between the germline ends. CDR3 length: 16 amino acids. Germline CDR1 MNHEY, CDR2 SVGAGI. CDR3 in amino acids: CASSYSSAVRTDTQYF. The CDR3 DNA follows: TGTGCCAGCAGTTACTCTTCAGCGGTCCGCACAGATACGCAGTATTTT.

This clone was detected a few times. This chain links TRBV27 with TRBJ1-5; 8 bases align to TRBD1. The CDR3 is 18 amino acids. Germline assignment: CDR1 MNHEY and CDR2 SMNVEV (reference sequence). After removal of 1 base from V and 0 bases from J, the junction contained 8 bases not matched to a gene. The CDR3 loop is CASSLYGRGPYSNQPQHF. The CDR3 region has the DNA TGTGCCAGCAGTTTATACGGCAGGGGGCCCTATAGCAATCAGCCCCAGCATTTT.

The genes are TRBV7-2 and TRBJ1-5, with a tentative D call TRBD1 (5 bases). Germline lookup yields CDR1 SGHTA and CDR2 FQGNSA. V was shortened by 0 bases and J by 3 bases, with 9 bases between the two germline ends. This CDR3 region has 15 residues. CDR3 sequence: CASSLAGGTNQPQHF. The DNA of the CDR3 is TGTGCCAGCAGCTTAGCGGGGGGGACCAATCAGCCCCAGCATTTT.

With respect to this clone: An end of the junction differs from the germline gene, which may be a read error. The chain recombines TRBV5-5 with TRBJ1-1; no clear D gene. The CDR3 is made up of 11 amino acids. The germline gives CDR1 SGHKS, CDR2 YYEKEE (reference sequence). DNA for the CDR3: TGTGCCAGCAGCTTGGGTCCTACGTTGTTGTTT. Encoded protein: CASSLGPTLLF.

This chain uses TRBV15 with TRBJ2-3; D gene unclear. Looked up from germline, CDR1 is LNHNV and CDR2 is YYDKDF (reference sequence). The CDR3 has 15 amino acids. The V end was cut by 3 bases, the J end by 4 bases, with 14 bases between. CDR3 in amino acids: CATSRGSAGADTQYF. In DNA form, the CDR3 reads TGTGCCACCAGCAGGGGCTCTGCTGGCGCAGATACGCAGTATTTT.

This clone came up a few times. The genes are TRBV4-1 and TRBJ1-1, with 8 bases fitting TRBD1. Germline assignment: CDR1 MGHRA and CDR2 YSYEKL. Trimming removed 1 base from V and 0 bases from J; junction bases left unmatched: 1. The CDR3 contains 15 residues. This chain's CDR3 is CASSQADRVNTEAFF. The CDR3 coding sequence is TGCGCCAGCAGCCAAGCGGACAGGGTGAACACTGAAGCTTTCTTT.

In this sample, this clone turned up once. The CDR3 is CASSLHRARLGFIHQPQHF. As DNA, the CDR3 is TGCGCCAGCAGCCTACACAGGGCTCGACTCGGGTTTATACATCAGCCCCAGCATTTT. V usage is TRBV23-1 and J usage is TRBJ1-5; maybe TRBD1 (6 bases). TRBV23-1 is assigned to the ORF class and has an uncertain function. Between the trimmed V and J ends, which lost 6 bases and 5 bases, there was a span of 29 bases. The CDR3 consists of 19 residues.

This sequence joins TRBV29-1 and TRBJ2-1; 11 bases align to TRBD2. Germline V gene sequence: CDR1 SQVTM, CDR2 ANQGSEA. CDR3 length: 14 residues. V shed 6 bases, J shed 7 bases, and the junction held 8 bases outside the gene matches. The DNA for the CDR3 is TGCAGCGTCTCACTAGCGGGAGCAGGTAATGAGCAGTTCTTC. It encodes CSVSLAGAGNEQFF.

This sequence joins TRBV6-5 and TRBJ1-4, with 9 bases identical to TRBD1. V dropped 10 bases and J dropped 14; count of bases not matched to a gene: 11. The length of the CDR3 is 12 residues. Germline V lookup: CDR1 MNHEY, CDR2 SVGAGI. The CDR3 DNA reads as TGTGCCACAAGGACAGGGGTCTGGGGGCTGTTTTTT. Translating it yields CATRTGVWGLFF.

The rearrangement joins TRBV5-1 to TRBJ1-4; no definite D call. This CDR3 comprises 14 residues. Germline V CDR1 and CDR2: SGHRS, YFSETQ. The V end was cut by 0 bases, the J end by 2 bases, with 5 bases between. CDR3 in DNA: TGCGCCAGCAGCTTGGATGCGACTAATGAAAAACTGTTTTTT. Its protein product is CASSLDATNEKLFF.

With regard to this clone: The identical CDR3 is also encoded by other nucleotide sequences in the sample. The chain recombines TRBV5-1 with TRBJ2-2; no clear D gene. The germline V and J ends were trimmed by 2 bases and 4 bases, with 3 bases remaining between them. The CDR3 runs to 12 residues. Germline V gives CDR1 SGHRS, CDR2 YFSETQ. The CDR3 bases are TGCGCCAGCAGCTTCCTCACCGGGGAGCTGTTTTTT. Its protein product is CASSFLTGELFF.

The chain combines TRBV19 with TRBJ2-1, with 12 positions matching TRBD2. The CDR3 is 15 amino acids. Germline-derived CDR1 and CDR2 are LNHDA and SQIVND (reference sequence). J was trimmed by 4 bases and V by 7 bases; bases with no gene match: 5. CDR3 DNA sequence: TGTGCCAGTACCCAACTAGCGGGGGGATACAATGAGCAGTTCTTC. Its protein is CASTQLAGGYNEQFF.

CDR3 nucleotides: TGTGCCAGCACAGCAGCGGGTTGGGGTCAGCCCCAGCATTTT. Amino acid sequence: CASTAAGWGQPQHF. This chain connects TRBV7-2 to TRBJ1-5, with D hard to call. The ends were cut back, 7 bases at V and 6 bases at J, with 16 bases in the middle. This CDR3 spans 14 amino acids. Germline V gene lookup returns CDR1 SGHTA and CDR2 FQGNSA.

As concerns this clone: One end of the junction fails to match germline, which may point to a read error. The V and J genes are TRBV7-9 and TRBJ2-1; 11 bases align to TRBD2. The CDR3 has 15 amino acids. The germline V gene encodes CDR1 SEHNR and CDR2 FQNEAQ (reference sequence). The chain's CDR3 is CASRLGTSGNNEQFF. In DNA form, the CDR3 reads TGTGCCAGCAGATTAGGGACTAGCGGAAACAATGAGCAGTTCTTC.

The rearrangement uses TRBV28 and TRBJ2-7, with a weak D call TRBD2 (6 bases). Per germline, CDR1 MDHEN and CDR2 SYDVKM. V dropped 5 bases and J dropped 2 bases, with 22 bases sitting between them. This CDR3 region has 17 residues. The DNA for the CDR3 is TGTGCCAGCAGTCCCCGCGGGGACCCCGGACCTACCTACGAGCAGTACTTC. Encoded protein: CASSPRGDPGPTYEQYF.

The chain recombines TRBV30 with TRBJ1-2; D not certain. Trimming removed 0 bases from V and 7 bases from J, with 12 bases in between. There are 13 residues in the CDR3. Germline-derived CDR1 and CDR2 are GTSNPN and SVGIG (reference sequence). CDR3 nucleotides: TGTGCCTGGAGTGTAGCGGCGGATAGTGGCTACACCTTC. Protein sequence: CAWSVAADSGYTF.

This clone was seen only a few times. The V call is TRBV19, the J call TRBJ1-5, with 7 bases fitting TRBD1. The CDR3 length is 14 residues. The V segment lost 10 bases and the J segment 2 bases; nucleotides outside the gene matches: 8. The V gene's germline CDR1 is LNHDA and CDR2 SQIVND (reference sequence). The DNA for the CDR3 is TGTGCCACCGAGGGGGCAAGGGGCAATCAGCCCCAGCATTTT. It codes for CATEGARGNQPQHF.

This clone has just one count. CDR3 DNA: TGTGCCAGCAGCTTAGGCCGACAGGGCCCCTATGGCTACACCTTC. Translating gives CASSLGRQGPYGYTF. The chain carries TRBV13 and TRBJ1-2; 7 nucleotides match TRBD1. CDR3 size: 15 residues. Germline V gene sequence: CDR1 PRHDT, CDR2 FYEKMQ (reference sequence). The junction had 5 bases not matched to a gene; V was cut back by 0 bases and J by 4 bases.

The table lists this clone with a count of one. The chain has TRBV28 and TRBJ2-7, with D possibly being TRBD1 (5 bases). This CDR3 comprises 13 residues. The V gene's germline CDR1 is MDHEN and CDR2 SYDVKM. The germline V and J ends were trimmed by 6 bases and 6 bases, with 15 bases remaining between them. CDR3 nucleotide sequence: TGTGCCAGCAGCCCTCCAAGGGGTAGCGAGCAGTACTTC. This encodes CASSPPRGSEQYF.

This sequence joins TRBV7-8 and TRBJ2-2, with D perhaps matching TRBD2 (6 bases). Germline V gene lookup returns CDR1 SGHVS and CDR2 FQNEAQ. Trimming took off 3 bases at V and 6 bases at J, with 14 bases between the two ends. The CDR3 consists of 15 residues. The CDR3 loop is CASSFWRDSAGELFF. The CDR3, as DNA: TGTGCCAGCAGCTTCTGGCGGGATTCCGCCGGGGAGCTGTTTTTT.